A selection of T cell receptor beta chains follows, all from one sample in a study of blood T cell repertoires in COVID-19. Generated by immunoSEQ multiplex PCR, the TCRdb table keeps only in-frame clones and is missing some. The data contain about 490,000 clones, approximately 83% of them singletons. Sequenced material: peripheral blood. The receptor set was obtained from a human donor in a cohort sampled during active COVID-19. Both conserved end residues are part of each CDR3. The D gene is left open where the match is weak. Expanded clones are given a class, and other clones once, few, many or no size at all.

D | J | V | size | DNA | CDR3
NA | TRBJ1-4 | TRBV7-2 | NA | TGTGCCAGCCGGGGGTTCCAAAATGAAAAACTGTTTTTT | CASRGFQNEKLFF
NA | TRBJ2-7 | TRBV7-2 | few | TGTGCCAGCAGCTTAAAAGCCGGTTTCTCCTACGAGCAGTACTTC | CASSLKAGFSYEQYF
NA | TRBJ1-2 | TRBV4-3 | NA | TGCGCCAGCAGCCAAGATGAGTCCATAACGAACTATGGCTACACCTTC | CASSQDESITNYGYTF
TRBD1 | TRBJ2-2 | TRBV24-1 | NA | TGTGCCACCAGTGACTCGGGACAGAGTAGGACCGGGGAGCTGTTTTTT | CATSDSGQSRTGELFF
TRBD1 | TRBJ1-6 | TRBV24-1 | NA | TGTGCCACCCCCGGGACAGGGGGATGGTATTCACCCCTCCACTTT | CATPGTGGWYSPLHF
TRBD2 | TRBJ2-7 | TRBV12-3/TRBV12-4 | NA | TGTGCCACCGGGACTAGCGGACCCTACGAGCAGTACTTC | CATGTSGPYEQYF
TRBD2 | TRBJ2-3 | TRBV18 | NA | TGTGCCAGCTCACCTATAGCGGGAAGCACAGATACGCAGTATTTT | CASSPIAGSTDTQYF
NA | TRBJ2-6 | TRBV6-5 | NA | TGTGCCAGCAGTTGGAGCATCGGTGGGGCCAACGTCCTGACTTTC | CASSWSIGGANVLTF
TRBD2 | TRBJ2-1 | TRBV27 | NA | TGTGCCAGCAGTTTTTTGAGGGTAGCGGGGTCACCCCGCAATGAGCAGTTCTTC | CASSFLRVAGSPRNEQFF
TRBD1 | TRBJ2-5 | TRBV5-1 | NA | TGCGCCAGCAGCTGGGGGACAGAGGGAAAAAAGACCCAGTACTTC | CASSWGTEGKKTQYF
TRBD1 | TRBJ1-6 | TRBV4-2 | few | TGTGCCAGCAGCCAAGATGGGACAGACTATTCACCCCTCCACTTT | CASSQDGTDYSPLHF
NA | TRBJ2-6 | TRBV7-3 | NA | TGTGCCAGCAGCTCTATATCTGGGGCCAACGTCCTGACTTTC | CASSSISGANVLTF
TRBD2 | TRBJ2-3 | TRBV18 | NA | TGTGCCAGCTCACCACGAGGAGAACTAGCGAGCACAGATACGCAGTATTTT | CASSPRGELASTDTQYF
TRBD1 | TRBJ1-2 | TRBV7-3 | NA | TGTGCCAGCAGCTTAAGGACAGGGGACCCCTATGGCTACACCTTC | CASSLRTGDPYGYTF
TRBD1 | TRBJ2-2 | TRBV19 | few | TGTGCCAGCATGGGACAGGGGGCCACCGGGGAGCTGTTTTTT | CASMGQGATGELFF
NA | TRBJ2-7 | TRBV11-2 | NA | TGTGCCAGCAGCTTAGGGACTAACTACGAGCAGTACTTC | CASSLGTNYEQYF
TRBD1 | TRBJ2-7 | TRBV5-6 | NA | TGTGCCAGCAGCTCCTTACATACGGGACAGGGGCGATACGAGCAGTACTTC | CASSSLHTGQGRYEQYF
TRBD2 | TRBJ2-3 | TRBV27 | once | TGTGCCAGCAGTCCGCCAGGGACTAGCGCTATCACAGATACGCAGTATTTT | CASSPPGTSAITDTQYF
TRBD1 | TRBJ1-1 | TRBV24-1 | NA | TGTGCCACACAGGACAGGGAGAATTCTGAAGCTTTCTTT | CATQDRENSEAFF
NA | TRBJ2-4 | TRBV3-1/TRBV3-2 | NA | TGTGCCAGCAGCCAAGGGGGCGCTCAAAACATTCAGTACTTC | CASSQGGAQNIQYF
TRBD1 | TRBJ1-1 | TRBV5-6 | NA | TGTGCCAGCAGCTGGGGGCCTACAGGGGACACTGAAGCTTTCTTT | CASSWGPTGDTEAFF
NA | TRBJ1-2 | TRBV19 | NA | TGTGCCAGTAGTATCGGAAATGCGGGCGGCTACACCTTC | CASSIGNAGGYTF
TRBD1 | TRBJ1-6 | TRBV6-1 | NA | TGTGCCAGCAGTGAATTTCTGGGACAGAGGCCATCACCCCTCCACTTT | CASSEFLGQRPSPLHF
NA | TRBJ1-4 | TRBV6-2/TRBV6-3 | NA | TGTGCCAGCAGTTACTCGAGTCGGGATAATGAAAAACTGTTTTTT | CASSYSSRDNEKLFF
TRBD1 | TRBJ1-2 | TRBV19 | NA | TGTGCCAGTACCTCCGGAACAGGGGGGGGTGGCTACACCTTC | CASTSGTGGGGYTF
NA | TRBJ2-3 | TRBV6-2/TRBV6-3 | NA | TGTGCCAGCAGTTCCCTTTCGGGGCGGGGCCGTCCAGATACGCAGTATTTT | CASSSLSGRGRPDTQYF
NA | TRBJ1-2 | TRBV2 | NA | TGTGCCAGCAGTGAATCGGGGGTGAACTATGGCTACACCTTC | CASSESGVNYGYTF
NA | TRBJ2-7 | TRBV2 | NA | TGTGCCAGCAGTGTGGCCAGGGAATATGACGGGCAGTACTTC | CASSVAREYDGQYF
TRBD1 | TRBJ2-7 | TRBV27 | once | TGTGCCAGCAGTCTCAAAACCGACAGGGATTACGAGCAGTACTTC | CASSLKTDRDYEQYF
TRBD1 | TRBJ2-3 | TRBV7-2 | NA | TGTGCCAGCAGCGACCGACAGGGGGGCACAGATACGCAGTATTTT | CASSDRQGGTDTQYF
NA | TRBJ2-1 | TRBV7-3 | NA | TGTGCCAGCAGCCCGACAAGGACGGTTTTGGGGGGAGGCCACTACAATGAGCAGTTCTTC | CASSPTRTVLGGGHYNEQFF
NA | TRBJ1-4 | TRBV29-1 | NA | TGCAGCGTGCGGGGCGGGGTAGTGGAAAAACTGTTTTTT | CSVRGGVVEKLFF
NA | TRBJ1-5 | TRBV3-1/TRBV3-2 | NA | TGTGCCAGCAGCCAAGGACAGGAACAGCCCCAGCATTTT | CASSQGQEQPQHF
NA | TRBJ2-6 | TRBV9 | once | TGTGCCAGCAGCGTAGGACAGCCGTCCTGGACCAACGTCCTGACTTTC | CASSVGQPSWTNVLTF
NA | TRBJ1-5 | TRBV6-2/TRBV6-3 | once | TGTGCCAGCAGTTACGGGGGGGGCAATCAGCCCCAGCATTTT | CASSYGGGNQPQHF
NA | TRBJ2-7 | TRBV27 | NA | TGTGCCAGCAGTTCAGTGACAGGATACTACGAGCAGTACTTC | CASSSVTGYYEQYF
TRBD2 | TRBJ2-1 | TRBV4-2 | NA | TGTGCCAGCAGCCAAGACTCGACTAGCGGTACATACAATGAGCAGTTCTTC | CASSQDSTSGTYNEQFF
NA | TRBJ1-2 | TRBV2 | NA | TGTGCCAGCACTTTTTATGACAGGTCTGGGGGCTACACCTTC | CASTFYDRSGGYTF
NA | TRBJ1-2 | TRBV5-1 | NA | TGCGCCAGCAGCCCCCGGGACTATGGCTACACCTTC | CASSPRDYGYTF
TRBD2 | TRBJ2-7 | TRBV10-3 | once | TGTGCCATCAAGGAGTCTAGCGGGAGTATCTACGAGCAGTACTTC | CAIKESSGSIYEQYF
TRBD1 | TRBJ1-2 | TRBV28 | NA | TGTGCCAGCAGTTTATCAAAGGGGGCTGGAGGCTACACCTTC | CASSLSKGAGGYTF
TRBD2 | TRBJ2-7 | TRBV20-1 | NA | TGCAGTGCTAGTCCCGGGGTAGCGGGAGTATACGAGCAGTACTTC | CSASPGVAGVYEQYF
TRBD2 | TRBJ2-1 | TRBV20-1 | NA | TGCAGTGCTAGTGGGCCTAGCGGGGTCGAGGAGCAGTTCTTC | CSASGPSGVEEQFF
TRBD1 | TRBJ2-1 | TRBV24-1 | NA | TGTGCCACCAGTGATTCGGGACAGTCGCTTCCGAATGAGCAGTTCTTC | CATSDSGQSLPNEQFF
TRBD2 | TRBJ2-1 | TRBV5-1 | few | TGCGCCAGCAGCTTGGGGACTAGCAAAGGCAATGAGCAGTTCTTC | CASSLGTSKGNEQFF
NA | TRBJ1-5 | TRBV27 | once | TGTGCCAGCAGTTTAGATTCGCGGAACAATCAGCCCCAGCATTTT | CASSLDSRNNQPQHF
TRBD2 | TRBJ2-5 | TRBV9 | NA | TGTGCCAGCAGCGTAGCTCTTGGTAGCGGGATATACCAAGAGACCCAGTACTTC | CASSVALGSGIYQETQYF
NA | TRBJ2-5 | TRBV11-2 | NA | TGTGCCAGCAGTGTGGGAGGAGAGACCCAGTACTTC | CASSVGGETQYF
NA | TRBJ1-1 | TRBV7-9 | NA | TGTGCCAGCAGCTTAGGACAGACGAACACTGAAGCTTTCTTT | CASSLGQTNTEAFF
TRBD1 | TRBJ1-5 | TRBV7-2 | once | TGTGCCAGCAGTGGAGGGGGCACGGGCAATCAGCCCCAGCATTTT | CASSGGGTGNQPQHF
NA | TRBJ1-2 | TRBV5-1 | few | TGCGCCGTCAGGAGGGATTCATATGGCTACACCTTC | CAVRRDSYGYTF
TRBD2 | TRBJ2-3 | TRBV7-2 | NA | TGTGCCAGCAGCTTAGATGGCGGGAGAACAGATACGCAGTATTTT | CASSLDGGRTDTQYF
TRBD1 | TRBJ2-5 | TRBV6-5 | NA | TGTGCCAGCAGCCAGGGGGCAGAGACCCAGTACTTC | CASSQGAETQYF
NA | TRBJ2-7 | TRBV5-5 | NA | TGTGCCAGCAGCTTGGAACCAGTAAGCTCCTACGAGCAGTACTTC | CASSLEPVSSYEQYF